The entry below describes one T cell receptor (beta chain). What it binds is not known. It was with 60 Vbeta and 13 Jbeta primers that the PCR ran. Sequencing was performed with immunoSEQ multiplex PCR; in TCRdb, only in-frame clones are kept and a portion is missing. The table lists under 200,000 clones, around three quarters of them singletons, with 2% to 2.5% in the top ten. The CDR3 spans 14 residues. Between the trimmed V and J ends, which lost 2 bases and 4 bases, there was a span of 11 bases. CDR1 and CDR2 from the germline V gene are SEHNR and FQNEAQ (reference sequence). These data are taken from a study of cytomegalovirus exposure and HLA in healthy donors. Study-level findings and limits: The study flagged some 170 TCR beta chains as cytomegalovirus-associated. Approximately 18,000 TCR beta sequences were associated with HLA alleles at 0.05 false discovery rate in a later analysis. Sequencing likely produced, as an artifact, a cluster of highly shared sequence variants. Being indistinguishable, some V segments were excluded, TRBV6-2 and TRBV6-3 among them.

The TCR originated in a woman aged 45-65 years in good health and CMV-seronegative. This chain links TRBV7-9 with TRBJ1-1; D may be TRBD1 (5 bases). Sequencing used PBMCs. CDR3 nucleotide sequence: TGTGCCAGCAGCTTAATCTGGGGCGGCACTGAAGCTTTCTTT. This translates into CASSLIWGGTEAFF.